This TCR beta chain was sequenced for a study of monozygotic twins with inflammatory bowel disease. General study results and limits: Especially with disease activity, IBD patients shared fewer clonotypes with others than healthy twins did. The data did not back a single strong IBD-associated clonotype or signal.

As concerns this clonotype: Its antigen is unidentified.

With the 5' RACE reads reprocessed, TCRdb shows one record per CDR3 protein and no DNA. The record lists 140,000 to 150,000 distinct CDR3 sequences, of which the ten most abundant hold roughly 1.2%. Germline CDR1 SGHVS, CDR2 FQNEAQ. This CDR3 has 18 residues. The sequence derives from a human donor with ulcerative colitis or Crohn's disease, or a healthy co-twin of an affected twin (not recorded which). Source material: blood. The chain carries TRBV7-8 and TRBJ2-5; no DNA is available, so the TRBD2 call from TCRdb remains unchecked. This CDR3 reads CASSRIITSGRSRETQYF.